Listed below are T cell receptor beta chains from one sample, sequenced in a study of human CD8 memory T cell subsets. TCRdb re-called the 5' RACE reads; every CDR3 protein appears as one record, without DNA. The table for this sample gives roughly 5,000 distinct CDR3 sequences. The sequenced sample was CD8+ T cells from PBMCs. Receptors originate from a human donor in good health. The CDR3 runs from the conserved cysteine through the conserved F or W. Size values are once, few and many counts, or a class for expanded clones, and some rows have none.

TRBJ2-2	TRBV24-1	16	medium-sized	CATSDTTSGITGELFF
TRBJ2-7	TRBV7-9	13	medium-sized	CASSLSQSYEQYF
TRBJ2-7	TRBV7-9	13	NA	CASMPPGSAEQYF
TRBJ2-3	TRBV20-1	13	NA	CSARGLGADTQYF
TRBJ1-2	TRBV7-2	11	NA	CASSSGYGYTF
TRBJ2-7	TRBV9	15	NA	CASSAFGSEGDEQYF
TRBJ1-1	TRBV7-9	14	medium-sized	CASSAGTGDTEAFF
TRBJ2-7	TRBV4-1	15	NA	CASSQERGLNYEQYF
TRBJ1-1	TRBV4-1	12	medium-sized	CASSGGETEAFF
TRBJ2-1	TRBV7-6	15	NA	CASSPGLAGGPEQFF
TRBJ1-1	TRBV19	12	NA	CATEDLNTEAFF
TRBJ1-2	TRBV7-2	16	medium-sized	CASSLKAGTVNYGYTF
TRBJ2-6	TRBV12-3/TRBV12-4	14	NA	CASSGASGANVLTF
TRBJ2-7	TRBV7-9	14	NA	CASSIDSITYEQYF
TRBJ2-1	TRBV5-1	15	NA	CASSLAVIASNEQFF
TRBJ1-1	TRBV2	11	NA	CASGRAVEAFF
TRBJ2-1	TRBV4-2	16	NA	CASSQDWAVSYNEQFF
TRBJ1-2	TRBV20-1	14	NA	CSARDRRGDYGYTF
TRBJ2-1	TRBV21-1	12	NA	CASSKDGREQFF
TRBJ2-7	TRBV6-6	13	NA	CASKVGGADEQYF
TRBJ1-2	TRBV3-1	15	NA	CASSQDQAPIWGYTF
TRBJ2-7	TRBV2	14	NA	CASSEEGRSGEQYF
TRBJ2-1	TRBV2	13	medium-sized	CASSALQYDEQFF
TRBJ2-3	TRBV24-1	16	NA	CATSDGGRMYTDTQYF
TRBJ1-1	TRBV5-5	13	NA	CASKGDLNTEAFF
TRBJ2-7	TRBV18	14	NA	CASSPPGAPYEQYF
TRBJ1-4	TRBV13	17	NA	CASSQPGQGSTNEKLFF
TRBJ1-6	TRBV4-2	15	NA	CASSQGQGSNSPLHF
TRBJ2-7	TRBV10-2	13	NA	CASSEWGSGEQYF
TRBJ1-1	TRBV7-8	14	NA	CASSSGTGRTEAFF
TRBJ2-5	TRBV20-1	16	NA	CSARLSSGSIQETQYF
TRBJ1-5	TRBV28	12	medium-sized	CAGRQGNQPQHF
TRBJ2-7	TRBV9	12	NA	CASGPGVYEQYF
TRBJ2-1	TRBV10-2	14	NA	CASSGLAGANEQFF
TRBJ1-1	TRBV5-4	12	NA	CASRLGGSEAFF
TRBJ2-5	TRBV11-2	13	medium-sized	CASSLELVETQYF
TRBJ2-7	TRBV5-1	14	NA	CASSFAGDSYEQYF
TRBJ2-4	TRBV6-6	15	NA	CASSYLGQGKNIQYF
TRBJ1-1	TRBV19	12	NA	CASGPQSTEAFF
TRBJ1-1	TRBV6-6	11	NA	CASIQGVTAFF
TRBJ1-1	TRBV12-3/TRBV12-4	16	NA	CASSARVPGLGTEAFF
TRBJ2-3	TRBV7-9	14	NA	CASSADSSTDTQYF
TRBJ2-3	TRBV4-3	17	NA	CASSQDRAGEGTDTQYF
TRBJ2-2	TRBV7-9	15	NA	CASRTGSFFTGELFF
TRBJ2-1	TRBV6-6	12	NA	CASSYPDNEQFF
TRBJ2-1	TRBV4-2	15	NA	CASSQELSGKNEQFF
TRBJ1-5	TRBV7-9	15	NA	CASSLSRGGNQPQHF
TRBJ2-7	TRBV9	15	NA	CASSVGQGADFEQYF
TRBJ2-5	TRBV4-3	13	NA	CASSQSISETQYF
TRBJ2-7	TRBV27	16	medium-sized	CASSAFRALSSYEQYF
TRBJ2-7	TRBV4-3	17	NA	CASSPREGLAGTNEQYF
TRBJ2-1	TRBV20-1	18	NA	CSARDPGSLTSGSIAQFF
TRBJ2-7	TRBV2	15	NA	CASSETGGGTYEQYF
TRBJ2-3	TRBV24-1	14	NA	CATREGQGADTQYF
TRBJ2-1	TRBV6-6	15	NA	CASSGTGPRYNEQFF
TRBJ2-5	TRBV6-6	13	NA	CASSYGQGETQYF
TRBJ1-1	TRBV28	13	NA	CASSLTGGDEAFF
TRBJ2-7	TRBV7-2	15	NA	CASSAPFILGGEQYF
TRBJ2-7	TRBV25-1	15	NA	CASRAGQGSSYEQYF